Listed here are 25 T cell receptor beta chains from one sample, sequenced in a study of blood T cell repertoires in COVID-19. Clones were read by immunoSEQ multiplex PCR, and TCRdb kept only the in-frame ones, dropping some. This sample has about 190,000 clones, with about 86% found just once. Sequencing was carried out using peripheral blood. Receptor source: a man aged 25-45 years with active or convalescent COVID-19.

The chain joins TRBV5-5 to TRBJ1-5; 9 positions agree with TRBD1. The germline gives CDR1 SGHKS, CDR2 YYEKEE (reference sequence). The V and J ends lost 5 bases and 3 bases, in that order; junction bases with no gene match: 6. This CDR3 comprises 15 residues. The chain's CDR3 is CASRAGQGINQPQHF. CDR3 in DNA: TGTGCCAGCAGGGCGGGACAGGGCATCAATCAGCCCCAGCATTTT.

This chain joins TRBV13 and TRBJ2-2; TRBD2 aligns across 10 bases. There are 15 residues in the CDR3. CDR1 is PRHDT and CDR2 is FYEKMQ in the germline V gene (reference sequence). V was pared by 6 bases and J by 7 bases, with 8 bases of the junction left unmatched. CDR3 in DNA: TGTGCCAGCAGACATTCTAGCGGGAGTGGCGGGGAGCTGTTTTTT. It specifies CASRHSSGSGGELFF.

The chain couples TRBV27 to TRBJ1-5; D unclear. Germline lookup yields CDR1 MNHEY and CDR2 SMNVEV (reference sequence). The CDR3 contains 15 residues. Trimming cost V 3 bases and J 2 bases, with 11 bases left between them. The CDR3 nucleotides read TGTGCCAGCAGTTTTTTACGGGGTCGCAATCAGCCCCAGCATTTT. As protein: CASSFLRGRNQPQHF.

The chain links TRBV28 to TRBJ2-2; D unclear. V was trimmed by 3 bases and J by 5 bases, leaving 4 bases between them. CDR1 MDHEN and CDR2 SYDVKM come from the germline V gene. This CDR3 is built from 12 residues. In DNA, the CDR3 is TGTGCCAGCAGTTTGGCTACCGGGGAGCTGTTTTTT. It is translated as CASSLATGELFF. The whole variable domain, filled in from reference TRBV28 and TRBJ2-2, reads DVKVTQSSRYLVKRTGEKVFLECVQDMDHENMFWYRQDPGLGLRLIYFSYDVKMKEKGDIPEGYSVSREKKERFSLILESASTNQTSMYLCASSLATGELFFGEGSRLTVL.

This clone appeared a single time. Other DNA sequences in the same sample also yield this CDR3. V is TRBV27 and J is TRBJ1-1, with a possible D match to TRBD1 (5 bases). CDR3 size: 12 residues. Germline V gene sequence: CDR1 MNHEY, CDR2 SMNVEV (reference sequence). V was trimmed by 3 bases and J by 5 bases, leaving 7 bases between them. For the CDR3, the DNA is TGTGCCAGCAGTTTGCGGGGGACTGAAGCTTTCTTT. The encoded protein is CASSLRGTEAFF.

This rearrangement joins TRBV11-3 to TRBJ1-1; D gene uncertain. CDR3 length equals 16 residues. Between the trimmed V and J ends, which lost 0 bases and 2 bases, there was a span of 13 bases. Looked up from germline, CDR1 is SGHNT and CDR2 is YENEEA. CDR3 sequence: CASSLDNWSGNTEAFF. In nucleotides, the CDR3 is TGTGCCAGCAGCTTAGACAATTGGTCAGGCAACACTGAAGCTTTCTTT.

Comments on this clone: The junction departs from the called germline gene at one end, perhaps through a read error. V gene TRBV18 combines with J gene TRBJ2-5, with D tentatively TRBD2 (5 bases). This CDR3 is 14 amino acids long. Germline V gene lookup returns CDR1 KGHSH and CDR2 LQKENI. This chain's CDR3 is CASSPRLAQETQHF. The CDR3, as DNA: TGCGCCAGCTCGCCACGGCTAGCTCAAGAGACCCAGCACTTC.

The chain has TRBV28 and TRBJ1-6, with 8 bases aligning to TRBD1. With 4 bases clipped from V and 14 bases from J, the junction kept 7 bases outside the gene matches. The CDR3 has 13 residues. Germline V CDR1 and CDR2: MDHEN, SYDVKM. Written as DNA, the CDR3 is TGTGCCAGCAGTTCGCAAACAGGGGGAACCCTCCACTTT. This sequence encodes CASSSQTGGTLHF.

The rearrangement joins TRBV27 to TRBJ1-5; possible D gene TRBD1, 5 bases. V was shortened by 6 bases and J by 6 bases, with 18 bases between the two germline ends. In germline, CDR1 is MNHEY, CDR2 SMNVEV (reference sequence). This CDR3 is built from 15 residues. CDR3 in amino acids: CASSWKGASGQPQHF. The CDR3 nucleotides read TGTGCCAGCAGCTGGAAAGGGGCGTCGGGTCAGCCCCAGCATTTT.

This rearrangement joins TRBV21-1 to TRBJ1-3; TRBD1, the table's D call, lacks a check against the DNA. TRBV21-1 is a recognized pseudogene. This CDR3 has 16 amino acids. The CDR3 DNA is TGTGCCAGCAGCACTCCCGAGGGACAATGCGGAAACACCATATATTTT. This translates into CASSTPEGQCGNTIYF.

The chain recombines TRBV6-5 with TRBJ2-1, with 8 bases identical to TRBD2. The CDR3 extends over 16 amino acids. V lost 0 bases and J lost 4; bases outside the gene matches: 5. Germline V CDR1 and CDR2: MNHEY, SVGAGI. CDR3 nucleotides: TGTGCCAGCAGTTACTCCCCTCGGGGGGGATACAATGAGCAGTTCTTC. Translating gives CASSYSPRGGYNEQFF.

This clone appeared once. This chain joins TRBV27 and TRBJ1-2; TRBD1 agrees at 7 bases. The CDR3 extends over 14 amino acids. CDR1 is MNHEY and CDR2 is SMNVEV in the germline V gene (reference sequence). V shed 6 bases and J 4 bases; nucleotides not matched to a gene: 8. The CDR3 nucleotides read TGTGCCAGCAGCGGGAACGACAGGGCCTATGGCTACACCTTC. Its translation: CASSGNDRAYGYTF.

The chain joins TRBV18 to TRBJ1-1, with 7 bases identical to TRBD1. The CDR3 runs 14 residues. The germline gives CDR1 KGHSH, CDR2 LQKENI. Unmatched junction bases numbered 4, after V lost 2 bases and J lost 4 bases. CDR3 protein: CASSPTRQGTEAFF. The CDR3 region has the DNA TGTGCCAGCTCACCAACCCGACAGGGCACTGAAGCTTTCTTT. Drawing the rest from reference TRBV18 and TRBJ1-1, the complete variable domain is NAGVMQNPRHLVRRRGQEARLRCSPMKGHSHVYWYRQLPEEGLKFMVYLQKENIIDESGMPKERFSAEFPKEGPSILRIQQVVRGDSAAYFCASSPTRQGTEAFFGQGTRLTVV.

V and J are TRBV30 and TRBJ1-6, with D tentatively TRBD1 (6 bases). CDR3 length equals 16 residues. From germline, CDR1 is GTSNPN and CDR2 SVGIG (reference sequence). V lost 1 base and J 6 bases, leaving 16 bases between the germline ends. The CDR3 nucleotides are TGTGCCTGGAGTGGAAGGGCGGGGGCAAGTAATTCACCCCTCCACTTT. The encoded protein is CAWSGRAGASNSPLHF. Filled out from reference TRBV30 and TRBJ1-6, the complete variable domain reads SQTIHQWPATLVQPVGSPLSLECTVEGTSNPNLYWYRQAAGRGLQLLFYSVGIGQISSEVPQNLSASRPQDRQFILSSKKLLLSDSGFYLCAWSGRAGASNSPLHFGNGTRLTVT.

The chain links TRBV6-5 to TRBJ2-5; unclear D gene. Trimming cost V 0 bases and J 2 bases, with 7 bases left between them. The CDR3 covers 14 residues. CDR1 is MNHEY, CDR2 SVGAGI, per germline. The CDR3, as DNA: TGTGCCAGCAGTTACTCGGTCGGGCAAGAGACCCAGTACTTC. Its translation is CASSYSVGQETQYF.

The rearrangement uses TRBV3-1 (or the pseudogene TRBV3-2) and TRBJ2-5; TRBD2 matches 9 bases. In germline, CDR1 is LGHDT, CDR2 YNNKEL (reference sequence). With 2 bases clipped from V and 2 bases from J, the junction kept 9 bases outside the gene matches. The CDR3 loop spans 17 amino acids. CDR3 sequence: CASSQSWSGGLQETQYF. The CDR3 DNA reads TGTGCCAGCAGCCAATCCTGGAGCGGGGGGCTTCAAGAGACCCAGTACTTC.

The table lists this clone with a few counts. CDR3 in DNA: TGTGCCAGCAGCCGCGGACTAGCGGGAATCACAGATACGCAGTATTTT. Protein: CASSRGLAGITDTQYF. The chain combines TRBV6-2 or TRBV6-3 with TRBJ2-3; 12 bases fit TRBD2. Germline CDR1 is MNHEY and CDR2 is SVGEGT. With V trimmed by 6 bases and J by 2 bases, 6 bases remained unmatched. The CDR3 is made up of 16 amino acids.

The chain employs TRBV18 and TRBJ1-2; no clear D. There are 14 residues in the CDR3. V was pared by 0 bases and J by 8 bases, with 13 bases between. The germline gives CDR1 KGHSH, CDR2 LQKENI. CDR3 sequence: CASSPPSQPRGYTF. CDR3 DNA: TGTGCCAGCTCACCACCGAGTCAGCCGAGGGGCTACACCTTC.

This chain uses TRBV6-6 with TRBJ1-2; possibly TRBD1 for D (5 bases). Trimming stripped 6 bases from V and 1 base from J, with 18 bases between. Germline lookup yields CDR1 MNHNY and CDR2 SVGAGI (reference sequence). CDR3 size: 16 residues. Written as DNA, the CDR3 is TGTGCCAGCAGGGGCGGGACGCCCGGGATTAACTATGGCTACACCTTC. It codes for CASRGGTPGINYGYTF.

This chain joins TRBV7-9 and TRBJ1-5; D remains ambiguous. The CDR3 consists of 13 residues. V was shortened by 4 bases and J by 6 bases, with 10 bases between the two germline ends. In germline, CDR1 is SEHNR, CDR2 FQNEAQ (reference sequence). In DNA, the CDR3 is TGTGCCAGCAGCTCAGGCCCCCTTCAGCCCCAGCATTTT. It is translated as CASSSGPLQPQHF.

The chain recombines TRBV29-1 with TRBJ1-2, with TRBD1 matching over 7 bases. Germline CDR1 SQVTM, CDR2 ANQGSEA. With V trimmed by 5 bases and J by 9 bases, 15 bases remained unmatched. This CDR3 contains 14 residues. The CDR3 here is CSVKYRGSVDRYTF. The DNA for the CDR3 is TGCAGCGTTAAGTACAGGGGCTCGGTCGATCGCTACACCTTC.

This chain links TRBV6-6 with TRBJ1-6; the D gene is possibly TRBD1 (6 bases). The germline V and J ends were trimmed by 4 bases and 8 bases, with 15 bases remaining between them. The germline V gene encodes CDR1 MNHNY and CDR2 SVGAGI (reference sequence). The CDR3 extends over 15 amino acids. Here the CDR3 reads CASSSGGGADSPLHF. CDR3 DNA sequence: TGTGCCAGCAGTTCCGGTGGGGGCGCGGATTCACCCCTCCACTTT.

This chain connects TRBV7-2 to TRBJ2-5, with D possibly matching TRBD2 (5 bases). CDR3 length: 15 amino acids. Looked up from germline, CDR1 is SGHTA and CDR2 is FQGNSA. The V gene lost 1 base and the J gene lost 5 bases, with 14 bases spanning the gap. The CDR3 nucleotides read TGTGCCAGCAGCTTAGAGGCTTGGGCGGGCGAGACCCAGTACTTC. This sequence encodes CASSLEAWAGETQYF.

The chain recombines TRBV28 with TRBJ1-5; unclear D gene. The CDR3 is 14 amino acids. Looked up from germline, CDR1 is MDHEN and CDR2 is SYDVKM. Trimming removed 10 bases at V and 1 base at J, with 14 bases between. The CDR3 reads CATREGSSNQPQHF. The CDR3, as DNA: TGTGCCACCAGAGAGGGATCGAGCAATCAGCCCCAGCATTTT.

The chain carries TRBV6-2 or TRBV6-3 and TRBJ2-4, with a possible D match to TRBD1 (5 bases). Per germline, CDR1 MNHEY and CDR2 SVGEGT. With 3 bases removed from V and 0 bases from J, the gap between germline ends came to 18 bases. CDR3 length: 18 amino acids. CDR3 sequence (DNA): TGTGCCAGCAGTTATCAACGTGACAGCTTACTAGCCAAAAACATTCAGTACTTC. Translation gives CASSYQRDSLLAKNIQYF.